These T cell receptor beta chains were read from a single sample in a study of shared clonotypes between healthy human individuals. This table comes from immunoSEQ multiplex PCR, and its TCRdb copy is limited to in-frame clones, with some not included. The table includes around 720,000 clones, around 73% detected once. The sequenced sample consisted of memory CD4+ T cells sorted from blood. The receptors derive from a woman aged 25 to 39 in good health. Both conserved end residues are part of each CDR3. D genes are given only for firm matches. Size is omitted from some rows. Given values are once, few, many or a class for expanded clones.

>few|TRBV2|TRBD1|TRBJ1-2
CASSSPGTGVWGYTF
TGTGCCAGCAGTTCCCCCGGGACAGGAGTTTGGGGCTACACCTTC
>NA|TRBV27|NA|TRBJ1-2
CASSFVKGDGYTF
TGTGCCAGCAGTTTTGTCAAAGGGGATGGCTACACCTTC
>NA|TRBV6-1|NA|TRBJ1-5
CASREVTGSNQPQHF
TGTGCCAGCCGTGAAGTGACCGGGAGCAATCAGCCCCAGCATTTT
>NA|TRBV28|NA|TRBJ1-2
CAASPWARGYTF
TGTGCCGCGAGTCCCTGGGCCCGCGGCTACACCTTC
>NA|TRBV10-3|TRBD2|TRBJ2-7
CAISELAGLYEQYF
TGTGCCATCAGTGAACTAGCGGGCCTCTACGAGCAGTACTTC
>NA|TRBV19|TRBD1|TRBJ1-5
CASSIAGGGNQPQHF
TGTGCCAGTAGTATAGCAGGGGGCGGCAATCAGCCCCAGCATTTT
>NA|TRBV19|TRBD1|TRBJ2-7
CASSIRAGGDSYEQYF
TGTGCCAGTAGTATTCGGGCAGGGGGAGACTCCTACGAGCAGTACTTC
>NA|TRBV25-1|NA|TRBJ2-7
CASSVPGSESEQYF
TGTGCCAGCAGTGTGCCGGGCAGTGAATCGGAGCAGTACTTC
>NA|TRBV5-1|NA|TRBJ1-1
CASSLSQNTEAFF
TGCGCCAGCAGCTTGAGCCAGAACACTGAAGCTTTCTTT
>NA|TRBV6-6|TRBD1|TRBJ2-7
CASSYRRTGTPYEQYF
TGTGCCAGCAGTTACAGACGGACAGGGACCCCCTACGAGCAGTACTTC
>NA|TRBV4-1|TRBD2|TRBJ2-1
CASSYSGRVTYNEQFF
TGCGCCAGCAGCTACAGCGGGAGGGTCACCTACAATGAGCAGTTCTTC
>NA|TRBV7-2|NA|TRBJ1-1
CASSPVGSGTEAFF
TGTGCCAGCAGCCCGGTGGGGTCGGGCACTGAAGCTTTCTTT
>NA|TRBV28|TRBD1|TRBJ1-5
CASSIQTGGYSNQPQHF
TGTGCCAGCAGTATCCAGACAGGGGGATATAGCAATCAGCCCCAGCATTTT
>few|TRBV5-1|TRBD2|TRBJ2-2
CASSPGLANTGELFF
TGCGCCAGCAGCCCCGGACTAGCGAACACCGGGGAGCTGTTTTTT
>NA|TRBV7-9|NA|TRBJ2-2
CASSGYTGELFF
TGTGCCAGCAGCGGGTATACCGGGGAGCTGTTTTTT
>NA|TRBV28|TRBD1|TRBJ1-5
CAGTDRGLNQPQHF
TGTGCCGGTACAGACAGGGGGCTAAATCAGCCCCAGCATTTT
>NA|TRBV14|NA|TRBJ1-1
CASSQVRSNTEAFF
TGTGCCAGCAGCCAAGTTAGGTCGAACACTGAAGCTTTCTTT
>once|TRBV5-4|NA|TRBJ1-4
CASSLGSGPGEKLFF
TGTGCCAGCAGCTTGGGTTCGGGGCCTGGTGAAAAACTGTTTTTT
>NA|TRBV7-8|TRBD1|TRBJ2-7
CASSLKGQVPTGEQYF
TGTGCCAGCAGCCTTAAGGGACAGGTCCCAACCGGCGAGCAGTACTTC
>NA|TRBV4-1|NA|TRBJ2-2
CASRGGGTGELFF
TGCGCCAGCAGAGGAGGGGGCACCGGGGAGCTGTTTTTT
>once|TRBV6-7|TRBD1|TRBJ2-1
CASIKDRGKENEQFF
TGTGCCAGCATCAAAGACAGGGGGAAGGAGAATGAGCAGTTCTTC
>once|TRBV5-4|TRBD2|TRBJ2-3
CASSGPSGESQYF
TGTGCCAGCAGCGGCCCTAGCGGGGAGAGTCAGTATTTT
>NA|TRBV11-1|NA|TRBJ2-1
CASSWSRERSNEQFF
TGTGCCAGCAGCTGGTCTCGGGAGCGGTCCAATGAGCAGTTCTTC
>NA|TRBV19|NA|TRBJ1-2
CASSLVKAGSYGYTF
TGTGCCAGTAGCCTGGTGAAGGCGGGGAGCTATGGCTACACCTTC